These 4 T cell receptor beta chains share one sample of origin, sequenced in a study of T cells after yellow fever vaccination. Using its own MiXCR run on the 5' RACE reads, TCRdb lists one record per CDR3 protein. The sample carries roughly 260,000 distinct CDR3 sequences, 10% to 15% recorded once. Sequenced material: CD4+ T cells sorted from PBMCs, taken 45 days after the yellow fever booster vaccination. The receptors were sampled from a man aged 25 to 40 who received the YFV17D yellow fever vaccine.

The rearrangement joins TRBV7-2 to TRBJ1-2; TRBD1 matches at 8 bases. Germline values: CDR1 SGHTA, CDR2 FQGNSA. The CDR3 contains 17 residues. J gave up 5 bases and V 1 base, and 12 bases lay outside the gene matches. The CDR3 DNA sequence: TGTGCCAGCAGCTTAGTGGCCGCTCAGGGGGCTTATTATGGCTACACCTTC. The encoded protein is CASSLVAAQGAYYGYTF.

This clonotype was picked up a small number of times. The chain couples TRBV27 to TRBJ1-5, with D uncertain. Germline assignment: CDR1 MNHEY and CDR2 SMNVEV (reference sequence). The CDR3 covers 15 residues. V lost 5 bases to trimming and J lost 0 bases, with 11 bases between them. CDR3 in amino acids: CASSVTPTSNQPQHF. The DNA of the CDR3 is TGTGCCAGCAGTGTGACACCTACTAGCAATCAGCCCCAGCATTTT.

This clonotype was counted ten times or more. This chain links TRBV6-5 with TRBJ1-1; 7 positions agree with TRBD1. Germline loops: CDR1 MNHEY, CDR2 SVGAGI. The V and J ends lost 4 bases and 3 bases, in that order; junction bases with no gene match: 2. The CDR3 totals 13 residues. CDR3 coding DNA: TGTGCCAGCAGTTCTGACAGGGACACTGAAGCTTTCTTT. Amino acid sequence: CASSSDRDTEAFF.

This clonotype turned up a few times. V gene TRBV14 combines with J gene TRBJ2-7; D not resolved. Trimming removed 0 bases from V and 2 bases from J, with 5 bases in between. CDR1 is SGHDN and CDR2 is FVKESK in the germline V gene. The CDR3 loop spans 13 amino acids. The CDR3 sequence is CASSQDGAYEQYF. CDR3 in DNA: TGTGCCAGCAGCCAAGATGGGGCCTACGAGCAGTACTTC.